The 27 T cell receptor beta chains below were found in one sample sequenced in a study of blood T cell repertoires in COVID-19. Repertoires were generated with immunoSEQ multiplex PCR, while TCRdb's copy carries only in-frame clones and drops some. The table includes 200,000 to 250,000 clones, 80% to 95% detected once. The sequencing sample was made of peripheral blood. The receptors here all came from a man aged 25 to 40 with COVID-19, enrolled during active disease.

The chain joins TRBV11-1 to TRBJ2-1; 8 bases map to TRBD2. CDR3 size: 16 residues. The V and J ends lost 5 bases and 3 bases, in that order; junction bases with no gene match: 9. Germline V lookup: CDR1 SGHAT, CDR2 FQDESV (reference sequence). In nucleotides, the CDR3 is TGTGCCAGCAGCGCGGGGGGCCTCACAAACTACAATGAGCAGTTCTTC. Residues: CASSAGGLTNYNEQFF.

CDR3 bases: TGTGCCAGCAGCTTACTTGGACTAGCGGGGTCGAGCTCCTACAATGAGCAGTTCTTC. Its protein is CASSLLGLAGSSSYNEQFF. The chain carries TRBV7-9 and TRBJ2-1; 12 nucleotides line up with TRBD2. The CDR3 runs to 19 residues. Germline CDR1 SEHNR, CDR2 FQNEAQ (reference sequence). J lost 0 bases, V lost 2 bases, and 8 bases had no gene match.

The chain uses TRBV7-3 and TRBJ2-5; 11 nucleotides match TRBD2. V was clipped by 5 bases and J by 0 bases; unmatched bases: 5. CDR3 size: 16 residues. Germline V gene sequence: CDR1 SGHTA, CDR2 FQGTGA. The CDR3 DNA sequence: TGTGCCAGCAGCGCAAGGGGACTAGCGGACCAAGAGACCCAGTACTTC. Protein sequence: CASSARGLADQETQYF.

The rearrangement uses TRBV6-5 and TRBJ2-1, with TRBD2 matching over 13 bases. Trimming removed 2 bases from V and 5 bases from J; junction bases left unmatched: 0. CDR1 MNHEY and CDR2 SVGAGI come from the germline V gene. The length of the CDR3 is 15 residues. The CDR3 DNA is TGTGCCAGCAGTTACACTAGCGGGGGGGACAATGAGCAGTTCTTC. It yields the protein CASSYTSGGDNEQFF.

This chain connects TRBV19 to TRBJ2-7, with 8 bases fitting TRBD1. After removal of 2 bases from V and 7 bases from J, the junction contained 10 bases not matched to a gene. The germline gives CDR1 LNHDA, CDR2 SQIVND (reference sequence). This CDR3 has 15 residues. The DNA for the CDR3 is TGTGCCAGTAGTATAATCGAGACAGGGGTGGAGGAGCAGTACTTC. Translation: CASSIIETGVEEQYF. The whole variable domain, filled in from reference TRBV19 and TRBJ2-7, reads DGGITQSPKYLFRKEGQNVTLSCEQNLNHDAMYWYRQDPGQGLRLIYYSQIVNDFQKGDIAEGYSVSREKKESFPLTVTSAQKNPTAFYLCASSIIETGVEEQYFGPGTRLTVT.

The chain couples TRBV2 to TRBJ1-2, with 8 positions matching TRBD1. The CDR3 contains 14 residues. CDR1 SNHLY and CDR2 FYNNEI come from the germline V gene. V was pared by 7 bases and J by 6 bases, with 10 bases of the junction left unmatched. In DNA, the CDR3 is TGTGCCAGCACAAGACAGGGGTCCTGGGATGGCTACACCTTC. Translation: CASTRQGSWDGYTF.

The chain carries TRBV2 and TRBJ1-4, with 7 bases identical to TRBD1. The CDR3 has 15 residues. Germline CDR1 SNHLY, CDR2 FYNNEI. J lost 7 bases, V lost 6 bases, and 11 bases had no gene match. CDR3 loop: CASRMSGDRGEKLFF. Written as DNA, the CDR3 is TGTGCCAGCAGAATGTCCGGGGACAGAGGTGAAAAACTGTTTTTT.

The V and J genes are TRBV10-3 and TRBJ2-5; 9 nucleotides align to TRBD1. The length of the CDR3 is 14 residues. Unmatched junction bases numbered 5, after V lost 6 bases and J lost 3 bases. Germline loops: CDR1 ENHRY, CDR2 SYGVKD. CDR3 nucleotide sequence: TGTGCCATCAGGCAGGGACAGGGTAAAGAGACCCAGTACTTC. It specifies CAIRQGQGKETQYF.

The V gene is TRBV15, the J gene TRBJ1-6; maybe TRBD1 (5 bases). The CDR3 has 18 amino acids. V was trimmed by 1 base and J by 7 bases, leaving 20 bases between them. Germline lookup yields CDR1 LNHNV and CDR2 YYDKDF (reference sequence). CDR3: CATSRAYTGFEVNSPLHF. The CDR3 DNA reads TGTGCCACCAGCAGAGCCTACACAGGCTTTGAGGTGAATTCACCCCTCCACTTT.

CDR3 region: CASSETSRGLVTEAFF. CDR3 DNA: TGTGCCAGCAGTGAAACTTCGAGAGGGCTCGTCACTGAAGCTTTCTTT. J is TRBJ1-1 and V is TRBV2; D is unclear. The germline CDR1 and CDR2 sequences are SNHLY and FYNNEI. The CDR3 totals 16 residues. Deletions cut 2 bases from V and 4 bases from J, with 17 bases between. The variable domain in full, completed from reference TRBV2 and TRBJ1-1, reads EPEVTQTPSHQVTQMGQEVILRCVPISNHLYFYWYRQILGQKVEFLVSFYNNEISEKSEIFDDQFSVERPDGSNFTLKIRSTKLEDSAMYFCASSETSRGLVTEAFFGQGTRLTVV.

This chain joins TRBV19 and TRBJ2-2, with D possibly matching TRBD1 (5 bases). Germline V gene sequence: CDR1 LNHDA, CDR2 SQIVND (reference sequence). The CDR3 covers 14 residues. Deletions cut 6 bases from V and 1 base from J, with 9 bases between. The CDR3 region is CASRTQGNTGELFF. The CDR3 region has the DNA TGTGCCAGTAGGACCCAGGGGAACACCGGGGAGCTGTTTTTT. Full variable domain (rest looked up from reference TRBV19 and TRBJ2-2): DGGITQSPKYLFRKEGQNVTLSCEQNLNHDAMYWYRQDPGQGLRLIYYSQIVNDFQKGDIAEGYSVSREKKESFPLTVTSAQKNPTAFYLCASRTQGNTGELFFGEGSRLTVL.

The rearrangement joins TRBV4-1 to TRBJ2-7; possibly TRBD1 for D (6 bases). Per the germline V gene, CDR1 is MGHRA and CDR2 is YSYEKL. V was shortened by 0 bases and J by 2 bases, with 11 bases between the two germline ends. This CDR3 has 15 amino acids. The CDR3 DNA follows: TGCGCCAGCAGCCAAGAAGGGACACGGACCTACGAGCAGTACTTC. It specifies CASSQEGTRTYEQYF.

The chain is built from TRBV15 and TRBJ2-2; no clear D gene. CDR3 length equals 14 residues. CDR1 is LNHNV, CDR2 YYDKDF, per germline (reference sequence). Trimming removed 5 bases from V and 4 bases from J, with 11 bases in between. In nucleotides, the CDR3 is TGTGCCACCAGCGGCATCAAAGTCACCGGGGAGCTGTTTTTT. Amino acid sequence: CATSGIKVTGELFF.

This clone was seen a handful of times. The rearrangement links TRBV5-4 to TRBJ1-1; tentatively, D is TRBD1 (6 bases). The CDR3 has 14 amino acids. The V end was cut by 2 bases, the J end by 4 bases, with 12 bases between. The germline gives CDR1 SGHNT, CDR2 YYREEE (reference sequence). The CDR3 loop reads CASSLGTRGTEAFF. DNA for the CDR3: TGTGCCAGCAGCTTAGGGACAAGGGGCACTGAAGCTTTCTTT.

The gene calls are TRBV19 and TRBJ2-3, with 8 positions matching TRBD2. The V gene end was trimmed by 7 bases and the J gene end by 3 bases; junction bases not matched to a gene: 9. This CDR3 contains 15 residues. The germline V gene encodes CDR1 LNHDA and CDR2 SQIVND (reference sequence). CDR3 nucleotide sequence: TGTGCCAGTAAAATGGACGGGGGGGCAACAGATACGCAGTATTTT. Translated: CASKMDGGATDTQYF.

V gene TRBV19 combines with J gene TRBJ1-1; D not certain. CDR1 and CDR2 from the germline V gene are LNHDA and SQIVND (reference sequence). This CDR3 region has 13 residues. V dropped 7 bases and J dropped 1 base, with 10 bases sitting between them. The CDR3, as DNA: TGTGCCAGTACCCTCTTGGCGAACACTGAAGCTTTCTTT. It yields the protein CASTLLANTEAFF.

The chain recombines TRBV7-2 with TRBJ2-5, with 10 bases aligning to TRBD1. The germline gives CDR1 SGHTA, CDR2 FQGNSA. Germline trimming cut 5 bases from V and 2 bases from J; bases unmatched to any gene: 2. This CDR3 contains 14 residues. CDR3 DNA sequence: TGTGCCAGCAGCAAGGGACAGGGGCAAGAGACCCAGTACTTC. Its protein product is CASSKGQGQETQYF.

CDR3 sequence: CASSYDRYNQPQHF. DNA of the CDR3: TGTGCCAGCAGTTACGACAGATACAATCAGCCCCAGCATTTT. V gene TRBV6-5 combines with J gene TRBJ1-5; perhaps TRBD1 as D (5 bases). The CDR3 runs 14 residues. The V gene lost 2 bases and the J gene lost 3 bases, with 8 bases spanning the gap. CDR1 MNHEY and CDR2 SVGAGI come from the germline V gene.

The chain links TRBV7-9 to TRBJ2-1; 7 bases align to TRBD1. Trimming removed 5 bases from V and 5 bases from J; junction bases left unmatched: 3. Germline-derived CDR1 and CDR2 are SEHNR and FQNEAQ (reference sequence). This CDR3 comprises 13 residues. The CDR3, as DNA: TGTGCCAGCAGCCCACAGGGGCACAATGAGCAGTTCTTC. Its protein is CASSPQGHNEQFF.

The chain carries TRBV29-1 and TRBJ1-2; 12 bases agree with TRBD1. This CDR3 contains 14 residues. Losses at the gene ends were 0 bases for V and 8 bases for J; bases not matched to a gene: 4. Germline V gene data show CDR1 as SQVTM and CDR2 as ANQGSEA. The CDR3 loop reads CSVEEGQGAGGYTF. As DNA, the CDR3 is TGCAGCGTTGAAGAGGGACAGGGGGCGGGAGGCTACACCTTC.

This rearrangement joins TRBV9 to TRBJ2-3; D may be TRBD2 (5 bases). CDR1 is SGDLS, CDR2 YYNGEE, per germline. V lost 3 bases and J 4 bases, leaving 9 bases between the germline ends. The CDR3 consists of 13 residues. CDR3: CASSGTWPDTQYF. CDR3 bases: TGTGCCAGCAGCGGGACTTGGCCAGATACGCAGTATTTT.

The V call is TRBV7-3, the J call TRBJ2-5; 8 bases match TRBD1. With V trimmed by 5 bases and J by 2 bases, 4 bases remained unmatched. The germline gives CDR1 SGHTA, CDR2 FQGTGA. The CDR3 covers 14 residues. CDR3 sequence: CASSPGGQQETQYF. DNA of the CDR3: TGTGCCAGCAGCCCAGGGGGCCAGCAAGAGACCCAGTACTTC.

The chain joins TRBV19 to TRBJ1-1; the match to TRBD1 covers 7 bases. The J segment lost 1 base and the V segment lost 5 bases, leaving 7 bases of the junction unmatched. Germline CDR1 reads LNHDA; CDR2 reads SQIVND (reference sequence). The length of the CDR3 is 15 residues. CDR3 coding DNA: TGTGCCAGTAGTGATCGGACAGGCGCGAACACTGAAGCTTTCTTT. It encodes CASSDRTGANTEAFF.

This chain uses TRBV19 with TRBJ1-2; maybe TRBD1 (6 bases). This CDR3 is 17 amino acids long. V shed 6 bases and J shed 1 base, with 21 bases lying between them. CDR1 is LNHDA and CDR2 is SQIVND in the germline V gene (reference sequence). The CDR3 spells CASSLPIQGSNNYGYTF. The CDR3, as DNA: TGTGCCAGTAGCTTACCCATACAGGGTTCCAATAACTATGGCTACACCTTC.

V is TRBV29-1 and J is TRBJ2-5, with 7 positions matching TRBD1. Germline V gene data show CDR1 as SQVTM and CDR2 as ANQGSEA. With 6 bases clipped from V and 0 bases from J, the junction kept 4 bases outside the gene matches. CDR3 length equals 13 residues. The CDR3 spells CSVTGTDQETQYF. The CDR3 DNA sequence: TGCAGCGTGACCGGGACAGACCAAGAGACCCAGTACTTC.

The rearrangement joins TRBV7-9 to TRBJ1-4; D not resolved. The CDR3 extends over 15 amino acids. CDR1 is SEHNR and CDR2 is FQNEAQ in the germline V gene (reference sequence). V dropped 1 base and J dropped 7 bases, with 13 bases sitting between them. As DNA, the CDR3 is TGTGCCAGCAGCTTAGTGCGGGGAACGGGTGAAAAACTGTTTTTT. It yields the protein CASSLVRGTGEKLFF.

The rearrangement uses TRBV5-4 and TRBJ1-2; D is perhaps TRBD1 (6 bases). Trimming stripped 3 bases from V and 6 bases from J, with 18 bases between. The CDR3 contains 15 residues. Germline CDR1 reads SGHNT; CDR2 reads YYREEE (reference sequence). The CDR3 DNA reads TGTGCCAGCAGCTGGGGCGGGCAGGGGAACGATGGCTACACCTTC. Its translation is CASSWGGQGNDGYTF.